The clone carrying this T cell receptor (beta chain) was observed at least ten times. TCR beta CDR3 regions were amplified from RNA. Using the HTBI primer set, a first-round RT-PCR was run on the TCR CDR3. One entry per CDR3 protein results from TCRdb running MiXCR on the multiplex PCR reads. This table holds about 520,000 distinct CDR3 sequences, around 21% found once. Graves' hyperthyroidism was deemed stable absent ophthalmopathy progression within 18 months. Fresh peripheral blood, around 9.3 ml, was the source of the PBMCs. The data are from a study of T cells in Graves' hyperthyroidism and ophthalmopathy. Overall study context: Blood was drawn when the patient was first diagnosed and still untreated.

Trimming left V 7 bases short and J 8 bases short, with 14 bases between. CDR1 is MDHEN, CDR2 SYDVKM, per germline. This CDR3 is 12 amino acids long. Input material: blood. J is TRBJ1-2 and V is TRBV28; the D gene is possibly TRBD1 (5 bases). This sequence was found in a man younger than 35 with Graves' hyperthyroidism. The CDR3 nucleotides read TGTGCCAGCAACCGGGGGAGAGGGGGCTACACCTTC. It yields the protein CASNRGRGGYTF.